This T cell receptor beta chain was sequenced for a study of T cells in Graves' hyperthyroidism and ophthalmopathy. TCR beta CDR3 region amplification was performed from RNA transcripts. The TCR CDR3 was amplified in a first-round RT-PCR using the HTBI primer set. A single record per CDR3 protein comes from TCRdb applying MiXCR to the multiplex PCR reads. The sample lists more than 300,000 distinct CDR3 sequences; more than 11% were seen once. Hyperthyroidism patients were newly diagnosed, had disease duration under 2 months, and were aged 18 to 65 years. Source material for PBMCs was more than 7.5 ml fresh peripheral blood. A few counts support this clonotype. Its antigen is currently unknown. CDR3 length equals 18 residues. Germline CDR1 is MDHEN and CDR2 is SYDVKM. Germline trimming cut 4 bases from V and 5 bases from J; bases unmatched to any gene: 17. Overall study findings and caveats: Appearing also in blood were most of the thyroid clonotypes expanded above 0.001. Before onset, ophthalmopathy was predicted by the model a median 6.5 months earlier.

Sequencing was done on a sample of blood. The chain combines TRBV28 with TRBJ2-3; 8 bases map to TRBD2. The source is a woman aged 30 to 39 with Graves' hyperthyroidism. This CDR3 is CASSSRGSGKVRKDTQYF. The CDR3 DNA reads as TGTGCCAGCAGTTCTAGGGGTAGCGGGAAGGTCCGGAAAGATACGCAGTATTTT.